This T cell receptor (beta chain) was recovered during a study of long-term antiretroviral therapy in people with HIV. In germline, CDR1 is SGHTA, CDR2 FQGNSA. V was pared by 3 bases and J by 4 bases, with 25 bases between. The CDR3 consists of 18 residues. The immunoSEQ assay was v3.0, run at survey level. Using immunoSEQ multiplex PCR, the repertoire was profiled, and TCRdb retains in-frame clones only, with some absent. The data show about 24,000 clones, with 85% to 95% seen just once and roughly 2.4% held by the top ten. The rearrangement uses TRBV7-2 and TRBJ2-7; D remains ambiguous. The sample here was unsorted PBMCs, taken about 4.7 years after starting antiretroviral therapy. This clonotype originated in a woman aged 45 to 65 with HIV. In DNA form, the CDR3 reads TGTGCCAGCAGCTTTGAGTCCGCCCGGCGGTCTAGGTTTTACGAGCAGTACTTC. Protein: CASSFESARRSRFYEQYF.